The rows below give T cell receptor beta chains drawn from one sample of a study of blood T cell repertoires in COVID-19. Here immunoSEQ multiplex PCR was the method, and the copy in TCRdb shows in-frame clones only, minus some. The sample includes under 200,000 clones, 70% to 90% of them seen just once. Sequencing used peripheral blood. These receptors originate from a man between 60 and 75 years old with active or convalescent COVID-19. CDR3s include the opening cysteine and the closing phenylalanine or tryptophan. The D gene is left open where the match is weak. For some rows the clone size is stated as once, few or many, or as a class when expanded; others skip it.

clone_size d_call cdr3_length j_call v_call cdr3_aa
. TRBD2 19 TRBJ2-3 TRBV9 CASSARQGSGGLSTDTQYF
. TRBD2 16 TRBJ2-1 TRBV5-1 CASSSGTSGGVHEQFF
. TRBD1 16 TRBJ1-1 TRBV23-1 CASSPPGTGILTEAFF
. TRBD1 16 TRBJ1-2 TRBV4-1 CASSQNRGLTYYGYTF
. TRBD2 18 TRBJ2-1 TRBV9 CASSVQVGQRGDYNEQFF
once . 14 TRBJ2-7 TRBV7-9 CASSFRAQGGEQYF
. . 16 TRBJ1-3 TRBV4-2 CASSQVGRDSGNTIYF
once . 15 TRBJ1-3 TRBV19 CASSIFSGSGNTIYF
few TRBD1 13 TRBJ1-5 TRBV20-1 CSASGDSSQPQHF
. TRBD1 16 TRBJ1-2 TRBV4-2 CASSQVTGARNYGYTF
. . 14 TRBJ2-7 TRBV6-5 CASSYLSGRYEQYF
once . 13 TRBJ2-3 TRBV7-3 CASSPPGQDTQYF
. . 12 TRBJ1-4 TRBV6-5 CASKGGGEKLFF
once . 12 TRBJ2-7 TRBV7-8 CASSLGGDEQYF
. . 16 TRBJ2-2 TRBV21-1 CASSINRERDTGELFF
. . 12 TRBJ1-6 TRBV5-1 CASSLAGAPLHF
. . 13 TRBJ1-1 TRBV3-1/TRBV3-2 CASSRGQNTEAFF
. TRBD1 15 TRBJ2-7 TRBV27 CASSLRTGGIYEQYF
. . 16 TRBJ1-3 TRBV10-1 CASTREAGPSGNTIYF
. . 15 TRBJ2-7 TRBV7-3 CASSETRAGVDEQYF
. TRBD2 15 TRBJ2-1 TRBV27 CASSAILAGGWEQFF
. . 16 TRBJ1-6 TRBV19 CASSQFFTGNNSPLHF
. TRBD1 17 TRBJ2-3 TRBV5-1 CASSSAGTAFFTDTQYF
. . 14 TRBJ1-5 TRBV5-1 CASSLGTGDQPQHF
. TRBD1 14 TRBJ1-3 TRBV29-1 CSGGQGQTGNTIYF
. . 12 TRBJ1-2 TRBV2 CASSGEGGGYTF
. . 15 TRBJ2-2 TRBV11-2 CASRPTRFGSGELFF
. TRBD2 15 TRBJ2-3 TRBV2 CASRERGGRADTQYF
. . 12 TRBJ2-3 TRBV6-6 CASSPRTDTQYF
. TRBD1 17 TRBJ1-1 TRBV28 CASSWGTGSFSFSEAFF
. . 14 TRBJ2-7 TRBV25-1 CASSGRASSYEQYF
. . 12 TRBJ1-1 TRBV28 CAVRQMNTEAFF
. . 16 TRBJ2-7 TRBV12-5 CASGLGMSSYQEEQYF
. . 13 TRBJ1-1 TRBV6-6 CASSYVVNTEAFF
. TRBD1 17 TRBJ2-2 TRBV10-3 CAISGKGQGGSTGELFF
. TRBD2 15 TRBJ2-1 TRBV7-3 CASSLTTSGYNEQFF
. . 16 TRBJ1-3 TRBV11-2 CASSLVRGGGGNTIYF
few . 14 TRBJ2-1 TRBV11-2 CASSSTSGYNEQFF
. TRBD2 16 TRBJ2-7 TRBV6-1 CASSERASGGSYEQYF
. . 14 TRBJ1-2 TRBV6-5 CASSYSRRFYGYTF
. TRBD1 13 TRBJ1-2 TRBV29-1 CSVGTGNGYGYTF
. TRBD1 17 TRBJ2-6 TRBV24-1 CATSGDRGSSGANVLTF
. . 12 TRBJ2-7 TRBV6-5 CASRKQGHEQYF
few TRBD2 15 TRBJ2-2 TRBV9 CASGLGGTNTGELFF
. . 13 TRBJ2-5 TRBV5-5 CASSLRAQETQYF
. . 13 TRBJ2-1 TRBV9 CASSVGENNEQFF